Only a few counts were recorded for the clone carrying this T cell receptor beta chain. Its antigen is unidentified. The data were obtained in a study of CD8+ T cells in alopecia areata. Study-level points and caveats: Lesional scalp exceeded normal scalp in clonality, especially in alopecia totalis/universalis.

This sample's treatment: oral pan-JAK inhibitor, 5-10 mg twice daily. RNA was isolated and reverse transcribed to cDNA, the sequencing template. The assay was immunoSEQ multiplex PCR, and TCRdb's table has in-frame clones only and misses some. The sample shows approximately 110,000 clones, approximately 54% of them seen only once. The length of the CDR3 is 15 residues. Germline V gene data show CDR1 as SGHRS and CDR2 as YFSETQ. Trimming removed 4 bases from V and 2 bases from J; junction bases left unmatched: 7. This TCR derives from a human donor with alopecia areata. The source material was CD8+ T cells sorted from blood, sampled at week 24, from a patient treated with tofacitinib. This chain joins TRBV5-1 and TRBJ2-5; 8 bases are a match to TRBD2. CDR3 bases: TGCGCCAGCAGCGAAATGCGGGGGGAACAAGAGACCCAGTACTTC. This encodes CASSEMRGEQETQYF. The full variable domain, its missing parts supplied by reference TRBV5-1 and TRBJ2-5, is KAGVTQTPRYLIKTRGQQVTLSCSPISGHRSVSWYQQTPGQGLQFLFEYFSETQRNKGNFPGRFSGRQFSNSRSEMNVSTLELGDSALYLCASSEMRGEQETQYFGPGTRLLVL.